This TCR beta chain was sequenced in a study of blood T cell repertoires in COVID-19. Under the authors' procedure: Reference gene primers were amplified, and this amplification served to estimate nucleated cell counts. Clones were sequenced by immunoSEQ multiplex PCR, and TCRdb holds only the in-frame ones, with some missing. That table furnishes V, J and clone size, whereas the DNA furnished D and trimming. The sample lists almost 90,000 clones; about 92% were seen once. Germline CDR1 GTSNPN, CDR2 SVGIG (reference sequence). V was shortened by 5 bases and J by 4 bases, with 12 bases between the two germline ends. The CDR3 runs 13 residues.

This clonotype was obtained from a man between 18 and 35 years old with COVID-19, enrolled during active disease. The V and J genes are TRBV30 and TRBJ1-3, with D possibly being TRBD1 (5 bases). The sample taken for sequencing was peripheral blood. In DNA form, the CDR3 reads TGTGCCTGGGGGGGAGTTTTCGGAAACACCATATATTTT. It is translated as CAWGGVFGNTIYF.